These 24 T cell receptor beta chains were all obtained from the same sample, sequenced in a study of T cells in Graves' hyperthyroidism and ophthalmopathy. Amplified regions were TCR beta CDR3 sequences from RNA transcripts. The TCR CDR3 was amplified in a first-round RT-PCR using the HTBI primer set. TCRdb fed the multiplex PCR reads into MiXCR, producing one record per CDR3 protein. The sample includes hundreds of thousands of distinct CDR3 sequences, approximately 15% seen only once; the top ten take around a sixth. The specimen sequenced was blood. These receptors all stem from a woman between 18 and 29 years old with Graves' hyperthyroidism.

This clonotype was observed at least ten times. This chain joins TRBV20-1 and TRBJ2-5; 7 bases are a match to TRBD2. There are 16 residues in the CDR3. The germline V gene has CDR1 DFQATT and CDR2 SNEGSKA (reference sequence). The V gene end was trimmed by 3 bases and the J gene end by 5 bases; junction bases not matched to a gene: 15. The CDR3 bases are TGCAGTGCTAGTGATGTGCCTAGCGGTTTCCTGGAGACCCAGTACTTC. Translated, it gives CSASDVPSGFLETQYF.

The chain has TRBV9 and TRBJ2-3; D remains ambiguous. The V gene's germline CDR1 is SGDLS and CDR2 YYNGEE. Trimming shortened V by 3 bases and J by 6 bases, and 14 bases separated the two germline ends. CDR3 length: 14 residues. This CDR3 is CASSGGSKADTQYF. The CDR3 DNA sequence: TGTGCCAGCAGCGGTGGATCCAAGGCGGATACGCAGTATTTT.

The chain links TRBV7-9 to TRBJ2-3; D ambiguous. Germline CDR1 SEHNR, CDR2 FQNEAQ (reference sequence). The CDR3 loop spans 15 amino acids. V was shortened by 4 bases and J by 0 bases, with 11 bases between the two germline ends. CDR3 loop: CASSSDLTSTDTQYF. The DNA for the CDR3 is TGTGCCAGCAGCTCTGACTTGACTAGCACAGATACGCAGTATTTT.

V usage is TRBV6-1 and J usage is TRBJ1-2; the D is unclear. V was cut by 1 base and J by 1 base, with 7 bases left in between. This CDR3 contains 14 residues. The germline gives CDR1 MNHNS, CDR2 SASEGT. As DNA, the CDR3 is TGTGCCAGCAGTGAAGGACCGATTAACTATGGCTACACCTTC. It translates to CASSEGPINYGYTF.

The V gene is TRBV7-3, the J gene TRBJ2-7; D call uncertain. V was cut by 5 bases and J by 4 bases, with 24 bases left in between. The V gene's germline CDR1 is SGHTA and CDR2 FQGTGA. This CDR3 is 17 amino acids long. CDR3 loop: CASSLNLALACSYEQYF. Here the CDR3 DNA reads TGTGCCAGCAGCCTAAACTTAGCCCTGGCGTGCTCTTACGAGCAGTACTTC.

This clonotype was detected ten times or more. This chain joins TRBV20-1 and TRBJ1-1; 7 nucleotides match TRBD1. The V gene end was trimmed by 0 bases and the J gene end by 4 bases; junction bases not matched to a gene: 14. The CDR3 runs to 17 residues. Germline V CDR1 and CDR2: DFQATT, SNEGSKA (reference sequence). The CDR3 loop is CSARDYRGPSTSTEAFF. CDR3 in DNA: TGCAGTGCTAGAGATTACAGGGGCCCATCAACCAGCACTGAAGCTTTCTTT.

This clonotype was seen only a few times. The CDR3: CASSPGGLPPKDEQFF. CDR3 bases: TGTGCCAGTAGTCCGGGGGGCCTGCCACCGAAGGATGAGCAGTTCTTC. The chain couples TRBV19 to TRBJ2-1, with a weak D call TRBD2 (7 bases). V lost 5 bases and J 8 bases, leaving 22 bases between the germline ends. Germline CDR1 LNHDA, CDR2 SQIVND (reference sequence). CDR3 size: 16 residues.

This clonotype was observed a few times. This rearrangement joins TRBV19 to TRBJ1-1, with D perhaps matching TRBD1 (6 bases). The V gene lost 8 bases and the J gene lost 0 bases, with 16 bases spanning the gap. The V gene's germline CDR1 is LNHDA and CDR2 SQIVND (reference sequence). CDR3 size: 15 residues. Here the CDR3 reads CASARAHRVNTEAFF. CDR3 nucleotides: TGTGCCAGTGCCCGAGCCCACAGGGTGAACACTGAAGCTTTCTTT.

This chain uses TRBV7-3 with TRBJ2-1, with 7 bases aligning to TRBD1. CDR3 size: 15 residues. Per germline, CDR1 SGHTA and CDR2 FQGTGA. After removal of 5 bases from V and 6 bases from J, the junction contained 10 bases not matched to a gene. The DNA of the CDR3 is TGTGCCAGCAGCCTGATATCCGGGACAGTCAATGAGCAGTTCTTC. Encoded protein: CASSLISGTVNEQFF.

This clonotype turned up a few times. The chain is built from TRBV20-1 and TRBJ1-2; the D gene is possibly TRBD1 (5 bases). V shed 6 bases and J shed 2 bases, with 13 bases lying between them. This CDR3 comprises 13 residues. Germline CDR1 is DFQATT and CDR2 is SNEGSKA (reference sequence). In nucleotides, the CDR3 is TGCAGTGCCCACTTGCAGGGCAACTATGGCTACACCTTC. Amino acid sequence: CSAHLQGNYGYTF.

The J gene is TRBJ2-6, the V gene TRBV4-2; 11 nucleotides align to TRBD1. The ends lost 1 base at V and 1 base at J; junction bases unmatched: 6. The CDR3 has 19 amino acids. Per germline, CDR1 LGHNA and CDR2 YNFKEQ. The CDR3 spells CASSQADRGPESGANVLTF. CDR3 DNA: TGTGCCAGCAGCCAAGCGGACAGGGGGCCTGAGTCTGGGGCCAACGTCCTGACTTTC.

In its sample, this clonotype was seen a few times. The chain joins TRBV5-8 to TRBJ1-2; D remains ambiguous. Trimming stripped 4 bases from V and 3 bases from J, with 10 bases between. CDR3 size: 13 residues. Germline CDR1 reads SGHTS; CDR2 reads YDEGEE. CDR3 DNA sequence: TGTGCCAGCAGCCCGGGAAGTCACTATGGCTACACCTTC. Translated, it gives CASSPGSHYGYTF.

This clonotype was counted ten times or more. V gene TRBV11-1 combines with J gene TRBJ2-1, with D tentatively TRBD1 or TRBD2 (5 bases each). The CDR3 covers 15 residues. Germline CDR1 reads SGHAT; CDR2 reads FQDESV (reference sequence). The germline V and J ends were trimmed by 4 bases and 3 bases, with 13 bases remaining between them. CDR3 protein: CASSSRDLLYNEQFF. In nucleotides, the CDR3 is TGTGCCAGCAGCTCACGGGACCTACTCTACAATGAGCAGTTCTTC.

This clonotype was recorded a few times. The chain couples TRBV6-2 or TRBV6-3 to TRBJ2-7; 9 bases align to TRBD2. V shed 6 bases, J shed 0 bases, and the junction held 9 bases outside the gene matches. Germline values: CDR1 MNHEY, CDR2 SVGEGT. CDR3 size: 16 residues. The CDR3 bases are TGTGCCAGCAGCTGGGTGACTAGCGGAAGCTCCTACGAGCAGTACTTC. Translation: CASSWVTSGSSYEQYF.

The chain carries TRBV18 and TRBJ1-2, with D perhaps matching TRBD1 (6 bases). Germline V lookup: CDR1 KGHSH, CDR2 LQKENI. The CDR3 is made up of 15 amino acids. Deletions cut 3 bases from V and 3 bases from J, with 14 bases between. CDR3 protein: CASSPPQTGDYGYTF. The CDR3 DNA reads TGTGCCAGCTCACCCCCCCAGACAGGAGACTATGGCTACACCTTC.

This clonotype has at least ten counts. The gene calls are TRBV3-1 and TRBJ1-2, with D uncertain. Germline V lookup: CDR1 LGHDT, CDR2 YNNKEL (reference sequence). V was trimmed by 3 bases and J by 8 bases, leaving 10 bases between them. The CDR3 has 12 residues. The CDR3 region is CASSQGSGGYTF. DNA for the CDR3: TGTGCCAGCAGCCAGGGCTCCGGGGGCTACACCTTC. The variable domain in full, completed from reference TRBV3-1 and TRBJ1-2, reads DTAVSQTPKYLVTQMGNDKSIKCEQNLGHDTMYWYKQDSKKFLKIMFSYNNKELIINETVPNRFSPKSPDKAHLNLHINSLELGDSAVYFCASSQGSGGYTFGSGTRLTVV.

This clonotype was seen a handful of times. The genes are TRBV19 and TRBJ2-7; 12 bases are a match to TRBD2. This CDR3 region has 18 residues. V lost 2 bases, J lost 3 bases, and 11 bases stayed unmatched. Germline V CDR1 and CDR2: LNHDA, SQIVND (reference sequence). In DNA, the CDR3 is TGTGCCAGTAGTATAAGGAGTCAACTAGCGGGAGGAGTCTACGAGCAGTACTTC. Translating gives CASSIRSQLAGGVYEQYF.

V and J are TRBV6-1 and TRBJ2-1, with TRBD2 matching 11 bases. The CDR3 totals 16 residues. J was trimmed by 7 bases and V by 6 bases; bases with no gene match: 11. Germline V CDR1 and CDR2: MNHNS, SASEGT. The CDR3 protein is CASSHHIAGGPNEQFF. CDR3 bases: TGTGCCAGCAGCCATCATATAGCGGGAGGGCCGAATGAGCAGTTCTTC.

The CDR3 region is CASTTTGTGGEKLFF. DNA for the CDR3: TGCGCCAGCACCACTACCGGGACAGGGGGCGAAAAACTGTTTTTT. V is TRBV5-1 and J is TRBJ1-4; 12 nucleotides align to TRBD1. V was clipped by 6 bases and J by 8 bases; unmatched bases: 8. The CDR3 totals 15 residues. Per the germline V gene, CDR1 is SGHRS and CDR2 is YFSETQ.

This clonotype was seen a handful of times. This may arise from a read error, as a much more abundant clone is one base away. The chain has TRBV20-1 and TRBJ1-1; D gene uncertain. This CDR3 has 15 residues. The germline V and J ends were trimmed by 7 bases and 0 bases, with 18 bases remaining between them. The germline V gene encodes CDR1 DFQATT and CDR2 SNEGSKA (reference sequence). CDR3 amino acids: CSVTSRHRLNTEAFF. In DNA form, the CDR3 reads TGCAGTGTTACGTCGCGACATAGGTTGAACACTGAAGCTTTCTTT.

This clonotype was recorded a few times. The V and J genes are TRBV18 and TRBJ1-1, with D unclear. Trimming stripped 8 bases from V and 0 bases from J, with 10 bases between. The CDR3 extends over 13 amino acids. CDR1 and CDR2 (germline): KGHSH, LQKENI. CDR3 protein: CASTLQVNTEAFF. The CDR3 DNA reads TGTGCCAGCACATTACAAGTGAACACTGAAGCTTTCTTT. The variable domain in full, completed from reference TRBV18 and TRBJ1-1, reads NAGVMQNPRHLVRRRGQEARLRCSPMKGHSHVYWYRQLPEEGLKFMVYLQKENIIDESGMPKERFSAEFPKEGPSILRIQQVVRGDSAAYFCASTLQVNTEAFFGQGTRLTVV.

This clonotype has ten or more counts. The V call is TRBV3-1, the J call TRBJ2-7; D is perhaps TRBD1 or TRBD2 (5 bases each). V was trimmed by 7 bases and J by 4 bases, leaving 17 bases between them. The CDR3 sequence is 14 residues long. Germline V CDR1 and CDR2: LGHDT, YNNKEL (reference sequence). CDR3 amino acids: CASTIGGNRYEQYF. CDR3 DNA sequence: TGTGCCAGCACGATTGGGGGAAATCGGTACGAGCAGTACTTC.

Here the CDR3 DNA reads TGTGCCAGCAGTGAACTCAAGGGTGCCTACGAGCAGTACTTC. Translated, it gives CASSELKGAYEQYF. The rearrangement joins TRBV2 to TRBJ2-7; D is undetermined. Germline CDR1 is SNHLY and CDR2 is FYNNEI. The CDR3 contains 14 residues. Trimming cost V 2 bases and J 2 bases, with 10 bases left between them.

Comment on this clonotype: Given a much more abundant clone one base away, this may be a read error. The chain combines TRBV5-1 with TRBJ2-1; D perhaps matches TRBD1 (5 bases). The V gene's germline CDR1 is SGHRS and CDR2 YFSETQ. The CDR3 runs 16 residues. CDR3 loop: CASSSLGVSTCNEQFF. The CDR3 DNA follows: TGTGCCAGCAGCTCCCTAGGGGTTAGCACCTGCAATGAGCAGTTCTTC.